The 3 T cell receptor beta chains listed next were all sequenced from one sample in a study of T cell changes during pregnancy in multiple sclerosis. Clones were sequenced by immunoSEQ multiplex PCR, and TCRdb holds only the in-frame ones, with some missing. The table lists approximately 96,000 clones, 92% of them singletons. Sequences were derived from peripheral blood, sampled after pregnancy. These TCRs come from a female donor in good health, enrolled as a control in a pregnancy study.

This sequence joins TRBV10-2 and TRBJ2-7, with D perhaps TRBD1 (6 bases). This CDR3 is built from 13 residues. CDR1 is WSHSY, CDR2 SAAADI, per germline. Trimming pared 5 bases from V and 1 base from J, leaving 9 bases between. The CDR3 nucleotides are TGCGCCAGCAGTAGACAGGTATCCTACGAGCAGTACTTC. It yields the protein CASSRQVSYEQYF.

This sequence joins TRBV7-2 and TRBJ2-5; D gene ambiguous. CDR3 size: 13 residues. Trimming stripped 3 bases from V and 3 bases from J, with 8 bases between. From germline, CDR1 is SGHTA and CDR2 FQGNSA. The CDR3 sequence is CASSFGQKETQYF. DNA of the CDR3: TGTGCCAGCAGCTTTGGGCAGAAAGAGACCCAGTACTTC.

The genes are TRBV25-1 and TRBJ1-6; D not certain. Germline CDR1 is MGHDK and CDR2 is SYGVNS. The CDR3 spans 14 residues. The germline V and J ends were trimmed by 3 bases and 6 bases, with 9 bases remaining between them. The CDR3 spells CASSEGSSNSPLHF. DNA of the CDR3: TGTGCCAGCAGTGAGGGGAGCAGTAATTCACCCCTCCACTTT.